This record looks at one T cell receptor (beta chain) sequence and its context. Profiling relied on immunoSEQ multiplex PCR, and the TCRdb table lists in-frame clones only, not all of them. This table has about 150,000 clones, roughly 86% appearing once. The CDR3 extends over 14 amino acids. V was clipped by 0 bases and J by 10 bases, with 13 bases between them. Germline V gene data show CDR1 as SGHDN and CDR2 as FVKESK. This sample is part of a study of blood T cell repertoires in COVID-19. Across the whole study: There were acute and convalescent COVID-19 samples, and they came from the United States, Italy and Spain.

This receptor was identified in a woman between 45 and 60 years old with acute or convalescent COVID-19. The source material was peripheral blood. The V call is TRBV14, the J call TRBJ1-3; D gene unclear. The CDR3 bases are TGTGCCAGCAGCCAAGATCTGGCTGGGCGAACCATATATTTT. Translation: CASSQDLAGRTIYF.